The clone carrying this T cell receptor beta chain came up once. Libraries were prepared by immunoSEQ multiplex PCR; TCRdb keeps only in-frame clonotypes and omits some of them. The sample comprises around 140,000 clones, more than 90% of which are singletons, and more than 4.5% rests with the top ten. This sample was included in a study of T cell responses to AZD1222 COVID-19 vaccine. Sequenced here: peripheral blood, sampled on day 0 of AZD1222 vaccination. The clonotype was recovered from an adult in good health.

Written as DNA, the CDR3 is TGTGCCAGCAGCCAAGATGGGCGTCGCGCCCACAGGGAGACCCAGTACTTC. Its protein is CASSQDGRRAHRETQYF. The chain carries TRBV3-1 (or the pseudogene TRBV3-2) and TRBJ2-5, with a possible D match to TRBD1 (5 bases). The CDR3 extends over 17 amino acids. Germline V CDR1 and CDR2: LGHDT, YNNKEL (reference sequence). The V end was cut by 0 bases, the J end by 5 bases, with 19 bases between.